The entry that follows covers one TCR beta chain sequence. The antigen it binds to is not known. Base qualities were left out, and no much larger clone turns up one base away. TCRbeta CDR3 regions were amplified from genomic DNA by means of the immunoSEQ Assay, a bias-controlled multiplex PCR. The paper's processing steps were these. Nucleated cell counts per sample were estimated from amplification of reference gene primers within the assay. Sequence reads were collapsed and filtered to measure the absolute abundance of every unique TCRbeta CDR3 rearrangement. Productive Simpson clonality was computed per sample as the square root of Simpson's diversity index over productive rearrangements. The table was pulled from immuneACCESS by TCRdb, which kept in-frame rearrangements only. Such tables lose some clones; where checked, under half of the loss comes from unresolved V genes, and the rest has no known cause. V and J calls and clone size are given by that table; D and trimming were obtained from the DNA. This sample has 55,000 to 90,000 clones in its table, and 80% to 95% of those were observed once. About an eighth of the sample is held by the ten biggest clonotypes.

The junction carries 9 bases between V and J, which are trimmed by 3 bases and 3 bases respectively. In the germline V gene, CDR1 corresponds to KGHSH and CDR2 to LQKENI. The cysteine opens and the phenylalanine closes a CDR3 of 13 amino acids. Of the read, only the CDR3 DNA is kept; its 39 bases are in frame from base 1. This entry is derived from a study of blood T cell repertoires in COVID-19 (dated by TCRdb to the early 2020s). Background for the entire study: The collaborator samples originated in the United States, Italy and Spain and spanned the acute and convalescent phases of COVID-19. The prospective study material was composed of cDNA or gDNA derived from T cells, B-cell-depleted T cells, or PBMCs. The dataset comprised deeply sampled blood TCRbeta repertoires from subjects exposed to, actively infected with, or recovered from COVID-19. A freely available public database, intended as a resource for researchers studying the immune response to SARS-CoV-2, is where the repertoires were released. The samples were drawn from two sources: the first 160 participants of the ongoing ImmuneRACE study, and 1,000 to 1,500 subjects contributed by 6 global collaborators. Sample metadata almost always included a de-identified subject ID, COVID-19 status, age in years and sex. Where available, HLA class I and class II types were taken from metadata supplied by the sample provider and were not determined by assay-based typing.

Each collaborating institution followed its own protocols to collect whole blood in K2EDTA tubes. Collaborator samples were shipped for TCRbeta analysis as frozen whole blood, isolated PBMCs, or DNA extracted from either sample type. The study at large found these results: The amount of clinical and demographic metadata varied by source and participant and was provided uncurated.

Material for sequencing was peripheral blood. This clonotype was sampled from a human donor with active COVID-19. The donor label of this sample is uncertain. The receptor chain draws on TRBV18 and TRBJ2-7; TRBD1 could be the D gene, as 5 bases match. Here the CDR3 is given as CASSPRQLYEQYF. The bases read TGTGCCAGCTCACCCAGACAGCTCTACGAGCAGTACTTC.